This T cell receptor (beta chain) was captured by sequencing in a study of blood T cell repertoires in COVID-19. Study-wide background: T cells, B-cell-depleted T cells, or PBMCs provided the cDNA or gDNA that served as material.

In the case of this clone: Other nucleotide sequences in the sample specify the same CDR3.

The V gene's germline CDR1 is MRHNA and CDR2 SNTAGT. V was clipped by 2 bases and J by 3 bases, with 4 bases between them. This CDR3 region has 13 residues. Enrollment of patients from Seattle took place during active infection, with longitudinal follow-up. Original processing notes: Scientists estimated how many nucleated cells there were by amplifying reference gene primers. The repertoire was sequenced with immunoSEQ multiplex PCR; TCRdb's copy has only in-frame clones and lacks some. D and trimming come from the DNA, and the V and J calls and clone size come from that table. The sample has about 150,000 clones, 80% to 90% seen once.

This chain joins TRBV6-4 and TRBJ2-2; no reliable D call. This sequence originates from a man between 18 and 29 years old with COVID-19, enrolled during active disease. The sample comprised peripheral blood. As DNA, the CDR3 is TGTGCCAGCAGTGACCGGGACACCGGGGAGCTGTTTTTT. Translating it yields CASSDRDTGELFF.